This T cell receptor (beta chain) is from a study of blood T cell repertoires in COVID-19. Across the whole study: The origin of the acute and convalescent COVID-19 samples was the United States, Italy and Spain.

As originally analysed: Estimation of nucleated cell counts relied on the amplification of reference gene primers. Produced via immunoSEQ multiplex PCR; TCRdb's table is partial and in-frame only. V and J calls and clone size follow that table, whereas D and trimming were derived from the DNA. The table lists 200,000 or so clones, about nine tenths of them singletons. V was shortened by 4 bases and J by 5 bases, with 8 bases between the two germline ends. The CDR3 runs 12 residues. CDR1 is MDHEN, CDR2 SYDVKM, per germline. The genes are TRBV28 and TRBJ1-1; D unresolved. The clonotype was recovered from a man younger than 45 with COVID-19, enrolled during active disease. Input material: peripheral blood. CDR3 loop: CASSYPETEAFF. CDR3 DNA sequence: TGTGCCAGCAGTTATCCTGAGACTGAAGCTTTCTTT. The whole variable domain, filled in from reference TRBV28 and TRBJ1-1, reads DVKVTQSSRYLVKRTGEKVFLECVQDMDHENMFWYRQDPGLGLRLIYFSYDVKMKEKGDIPEGYSVSREKKERFSLILESASTNQTSMYLCASSYPETEAFFGQGTRLTVV.